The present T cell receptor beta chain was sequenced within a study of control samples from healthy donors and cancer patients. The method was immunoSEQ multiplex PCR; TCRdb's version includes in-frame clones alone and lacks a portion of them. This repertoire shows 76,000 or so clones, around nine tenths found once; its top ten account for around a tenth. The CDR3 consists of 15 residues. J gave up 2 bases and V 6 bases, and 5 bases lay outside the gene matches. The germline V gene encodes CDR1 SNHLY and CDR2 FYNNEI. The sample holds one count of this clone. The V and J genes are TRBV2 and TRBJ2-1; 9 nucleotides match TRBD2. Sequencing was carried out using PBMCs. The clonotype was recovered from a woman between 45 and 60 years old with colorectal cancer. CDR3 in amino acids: CASRPGTSTYNEQFF. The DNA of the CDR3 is TGTGCCAGCAGGCCCGGGACTAGCACCTACAATGAGCAGTTCTTC.